The clone carrying this T cell receptor beta chain showed up many times. This entry belongs to a study of T cells in Graves' hyperthyroidism and ophthalmopathy. CDR1 is LNHDA, CDR2 SQIVND, per germline (reference sequence). This CDR3 contains 15 residues. The V and J ends lost 5 bases and 4 bases respectively, with 14 bases between them. The study defined stable Graves' hyperthyroidism as no ophthalmopathy progression within 18 months. Amplified regions were TCR beta CDR3 sequences from RNA transcripts. When the TCR CDR3 underwent first-round RT-PCR, the HTBI primer set was used. TCRdb recomputed calls from the multiplex PCR reads with MiXCR, one row per CDR3 protein. Here the sample spans around 190,000 distinct CDR3 sequences, over 15% being singletons.

The chain carries TRBV19 and TRBJ1-4; D may be TRBD1 (5 bases). The specimen was blood. This TCR was recovered from a woman aged 45-65 years with Graves' hyperthyroidism. CDR3 coding DNA: TGTGCCAGTAGTTACCGGGACGTTTATAATGAAAAACTGTTTTTT. As protein: CASSYRDVYNEKLFF.